The 13 T cell receptor beta chains listed next were all sequenced from one sample in a study of shared T cell receptors in the human thymus. Assay: immunoSEQ multiplex PCR; the TCRdb copy retains only in-frame clones and omits some. The table shows approximately 490,000 clones, with roughly 74% occurring only once. The sample also formed part of further work on human thymus T cells.

Source material: thymocytes. All receptors derive from a boy under three years old with a congenital heart defect.

The chain joins TRBV21-1 to TRBJ1-4; the listed D gene, TRBD1, was not tested against the DNA. TRBV21-1 is a pseudogene locus. The CDR3 is 19 amino acids. DNA for the CDR3: TGTGCCAGCAGCTCATCAGGCGGGACAGCCACTCATGAGAATGAAAAACTGTTTTTT. It encodes CASSSSGGTATHENEKLFF.

This rearrangement joins TRBV12-5 to TRBJ2-3, with TRBD2 matching over 8 bases. The junction had 5 bases not matched to a gene; V was cut back by 5 bases and J by 1 base. Per the germline V gene, CDR1 is LGHNT and CDR2 is FRNRAP. The CDR3 is 15 residues long. The CDR3 region is CASGPQTSGTDTQYF. CDR3 sequence (DNA): TGTGCTAGTGGTCCCCAGACTAGCGGCACAGATACGCAGTATTTT.

This chain links TRBV11-2 with TRBJ2-2; D is ambiguous. Trimming took 1 base from V and 6 from J, leaving 6 bases between them. CDR3 size: 13 residues. In germline, CDR1 is SGHAT, CDR2 FQNNGV. In nucleotides, the CDR3 is TGTGCCAGCAGCTTAGCGGTGTCCGGGGAGCTGTTTTTT. Protein product: CASSLAVSGELFF.

The table lists this clone with a few counts. This chain connects TRBV7-2 to TRBJ2-7, with 10 bases aligning to TRBD2. Germline CDR1 reads SGHTA; CDR2 reads FQGNSA. V lost 5 bases to trimming and J lost 5 bases; unmatched junction nucleotides: 15. This CDR3 comprises 17 residues. CDR3 sequence reads: CASSRWAAGGLLHEQYF. CDR3 DNA: TGTGCCAGCAGCCGCTGGGCAGCGGGAGGGTTATTGCACGAGCAGTACTTC.

The chain links TRBV30 to TRBJ2-1; 14 nucleotides match TRBD2. The CDR3 spans 17 residues. Germline V lookup: CDR1 GTSNPN, CDR2 SVGIG (reference sequence). V was pared by 2 bases and J by 6 bases, with 9 bases of the junction left unmatched. Here the CDR3 reads CAWSSRGLAGETNEQFF. CDR3 nucleotide sequence: TGTGCCTGGAGTTCGAGGGGACTAGCGGGAGAAACCAATGAGCAGTTCTTC. Supplemented by reference TRBV30 and TRBJ2-1, the full variable domain reads SQTIHQWPATLVQPVGSPLSLECTVEGTSNPNLYWYRQAAGRGLQLLFYSVGIGQISSEVPQNLSASRPQDRQFILSSKKLLLSDSGFYLCAWSSRGLAGETNEQFFGPGTRLTVL.

About this clone itself: At one of its ends the junction is not consistent with the germline gene, which may arise from a read error. The chain uses TRBV25-1 and TRBJ2-1; weak D call: TRBD1 (5 bases). The germline CDR1 and CDR2 sequences are MGHDK and SYGVNS. CDR3 size: 14 residues. CDR3 DNA: TGTGCCATCAGTCCCACAGGTCTGAGCAATGAGCAGTTCTTC. Its translation is CAISPTGLSNEQFF. The whole variable domain, filled in from reference TRBV25-1 and TRBJ2-1, reads EADIYQTPRYLVIGTGKKITLECSQTMGHDKMYWYQQDPGMELHLIHYSYGVNSTEKGDLSSESTVSRIRTEHFPLTLESARPSHTSQYLCAISPTGLSNEQFFGPGTRLTVL.

The chain couples TRBV29-1 to TRBJ1-2, with 10 bases lining up with TRBD1. Germline loops: CDR1 SQVTM, CDR2 ANQGSEA. V lost 6 bases, J lost 8 bases, and 12 bases stayed unmatched. This CDR3 comprises 14 residues. The CDR3 DNA is TGCAGCGTATCCGGGACAGGGGATTTCAGGGGCTACACCTTC. Amino acids: CSVSGTGDFRGYTF.

This sequence joins TRBV29-1 and TRBJ1-1; weak D call: TRBD1 (5 bases). V dropped 4 bases and J dropped 6 bases, with 15 bases sitting between them. Germline V CDR1 and CDR2: SQVTM, ANQGSEA. This CDR3 comprises 13 residues. The CDR3 loop reads CSVGGVPGSEAFF. For the CDR3, the DNA is TGCAGCGTTGGGGGGGTACCAGGGTCTGAAGCTTTCTTT. The full variable domain, with the rest looked up from reference TRBV29-1 and TRBJ1-1, is SAVISQKPSRDICQRGTSLTIQCQVDSQVTMMFWYRQQPGQSLTLIATANQGSEATYESGFVIDKFPISRPNLTFSTLTVSNMSPEDSSIYLCSVGGVPGSEAFFGQGTRLTVV.

This clone came up a few times. V is TRBV4-3 and J is TRBJ1-3; 7 bases are a match to TRBD1. V lost 1 base to trimming and J lost 0 bases; unmatched junction nucleotides: 3. This CDR3 has 16 amino acids. The germline V gene has CDR1 LGHNA and CDR2 YSLEER. The CDR3 region is CASSQGQGYSGNTIYF. The DNA for the CDR3 is TGCGCCAGCAGCCAAGGACAGGGCTACTCTGGAAACACCATATATTTT.

The chain has TRBV28 and TRBJ2-7, with TRBD1 matching 8 bases. Germline values: CDR1 MDHEN, CDR2 SYDVKM. The CDR3 is 17 residues long. Trimming removed 6 bases from V and 3 bases from J; junction bases left unmatched: 16. The CDR3 DNA reads as TGTGCCAGCAGGACAAAGGACAGGGTCAAATCACTCTACGAGCAGTACTTC. This codes for CASRTKDRVKSLYEQYF.

This clone came up once. This rearrangement joins TRBV28 to TRBJ2-7; TRBD1 agrees at 10 bases. Germline V CDR1 and CDR2: MDHEN, SYDVKM. After removal of 8 bases from V and 4 bases from J, the junction contained 5 bases not matched to a gene. CDR3 length: 13 amino acids. CDR3 amino acids: CASEWTGGYEQYF. CDR3 bases: TGTGCCAGCGAGTGGACAGGGGGGTACGAGCAGTACTTC.

The chain is built from TRBV28 and TRBJ1-2, with no clear D. CDR3 length: 13 residues. Germline-derived CDR1 and CDR2 are MDHEN and SYDVKM. Trimming shortened V by 5 bases and J by 5 bases, and 12 bases separated the two germline ends. DNA for the CDR3: TGTGCCAGCAGTCCGCAGAGGCCATATGGCTACACCTTC. Amino acid sequence: CASSPQRPYGYTF.

CDR3: CAWSVPSGRGTYEQYF. CDR3 DNA: TGTGCCTGGAGTGTACCCAGCGGGAGGGGGACCTACGAGCAGTACTTC. V and J are TRBV30 and TRBJ2-7; 10 nucleotides line up with TRBD2. Germline CDR1 and CDR2: GTSNPN and SVGIG (reference sequence). The CDR3 is 16 amino acids. Trimming cost V 0 bases and J 2 bases; bases outside gene matches: 7.